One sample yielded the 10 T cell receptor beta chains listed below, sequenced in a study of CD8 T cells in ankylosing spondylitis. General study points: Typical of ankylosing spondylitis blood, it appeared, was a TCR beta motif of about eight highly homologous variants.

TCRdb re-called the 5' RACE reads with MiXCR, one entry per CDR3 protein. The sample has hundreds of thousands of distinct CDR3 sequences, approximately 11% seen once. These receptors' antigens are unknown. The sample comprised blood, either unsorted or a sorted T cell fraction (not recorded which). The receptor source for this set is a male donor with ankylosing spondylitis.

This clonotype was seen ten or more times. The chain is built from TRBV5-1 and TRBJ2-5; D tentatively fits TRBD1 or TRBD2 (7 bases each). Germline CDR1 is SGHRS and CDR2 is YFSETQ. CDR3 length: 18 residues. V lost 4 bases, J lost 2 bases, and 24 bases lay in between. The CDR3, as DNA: TGCGCCAGCAGCCTCCTGCCGACGACAGGGAGGGGGCAAGAGACCCAGTACTTC. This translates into CASSLLPTTGRGQETQYF.

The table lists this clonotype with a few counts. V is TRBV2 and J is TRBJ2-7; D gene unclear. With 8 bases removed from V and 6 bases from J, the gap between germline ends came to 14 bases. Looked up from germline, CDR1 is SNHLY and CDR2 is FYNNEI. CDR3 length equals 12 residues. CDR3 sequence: CASGVELGEQYV. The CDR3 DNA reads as TGTGCCAGCGGGGTGGAGCTCGGCGAGCAGTACGTC.

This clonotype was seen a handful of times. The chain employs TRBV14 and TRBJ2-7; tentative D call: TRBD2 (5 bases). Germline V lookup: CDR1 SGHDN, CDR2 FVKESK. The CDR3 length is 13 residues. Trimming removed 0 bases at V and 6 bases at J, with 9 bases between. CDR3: CASSQDLRAEQYF. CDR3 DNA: TGTGCCAGCAGCCAAGATCTGCGGGCCGAGCAGTACTTC. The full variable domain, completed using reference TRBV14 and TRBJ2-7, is EAGVTQFPSHSVIEKGQTVTLRCDPISGHDNLYWYRRVMGKEIKFLLHFVKESKQDESGMPNNRFLAERTGGTYSTLKVQPAELEDSGVYFCASSQDLRAEQYFGPGTRLTVT.

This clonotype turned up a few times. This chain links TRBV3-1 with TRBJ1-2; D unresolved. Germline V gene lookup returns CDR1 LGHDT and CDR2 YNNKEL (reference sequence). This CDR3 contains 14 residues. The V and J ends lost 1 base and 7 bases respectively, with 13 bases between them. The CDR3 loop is CASSQVGPSGGYTF. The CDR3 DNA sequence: TGTGCCAGCAGCCAAGTCGGACCGTCAGGTGGCTACACCTTC.

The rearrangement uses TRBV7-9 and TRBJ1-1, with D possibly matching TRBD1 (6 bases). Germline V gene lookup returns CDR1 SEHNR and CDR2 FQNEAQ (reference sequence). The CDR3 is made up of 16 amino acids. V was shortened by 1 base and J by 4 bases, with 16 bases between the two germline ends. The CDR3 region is CASSLVSGGAGTEAFF. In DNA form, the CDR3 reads TGTGCCAGCAGCTTAGTATCCGGGGGCGCCGGCACTGAAGCTTTCTTT.

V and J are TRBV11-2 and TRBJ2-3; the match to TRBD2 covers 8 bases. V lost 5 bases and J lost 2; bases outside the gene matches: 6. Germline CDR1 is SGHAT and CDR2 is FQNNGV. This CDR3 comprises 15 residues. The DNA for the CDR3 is TGTGCCAGCAGCCCACCCGGGGGGGCCACAGATACGCAGTATTTT. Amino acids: CASSPPGGATDTQYF.

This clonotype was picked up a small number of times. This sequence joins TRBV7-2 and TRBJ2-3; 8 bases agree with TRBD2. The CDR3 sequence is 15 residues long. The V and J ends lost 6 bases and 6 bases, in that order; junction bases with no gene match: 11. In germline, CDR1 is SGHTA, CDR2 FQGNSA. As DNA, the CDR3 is TGTGCCAGCAGTCCAACTAGCGGATGGGGGGATACGCAGTATTTT. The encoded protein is CASSPTSGWGDTQYF.

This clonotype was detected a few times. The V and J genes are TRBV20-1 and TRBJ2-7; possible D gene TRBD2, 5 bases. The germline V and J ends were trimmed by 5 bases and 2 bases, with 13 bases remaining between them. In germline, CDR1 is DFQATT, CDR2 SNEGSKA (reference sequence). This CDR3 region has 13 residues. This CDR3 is CSAPLATTYEQYF. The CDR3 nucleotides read TGCAGTGCTCCTCTAGCTACCACCTACGAGCAGTACTTC.

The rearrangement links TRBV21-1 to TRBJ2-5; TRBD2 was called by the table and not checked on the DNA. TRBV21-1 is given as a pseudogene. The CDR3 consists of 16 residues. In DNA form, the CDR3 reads TGTGCCAGCAGCAAGGATAAGCGGGAGAACCAAGAGACCCAGTACTTC. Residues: CASSKDKRENQETQYF.

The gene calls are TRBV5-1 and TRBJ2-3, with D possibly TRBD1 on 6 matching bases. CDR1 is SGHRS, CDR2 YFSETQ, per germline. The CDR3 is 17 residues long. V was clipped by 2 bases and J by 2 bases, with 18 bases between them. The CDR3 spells CASSFSPSGQTTDTQYF. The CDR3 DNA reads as TGCGCCAGCAGCTTCAGTCCCAGCGGACAGACCACAGATACGCAGTATTTT.